This TCR beta chain was identified during a study of blood T cells in healthy people across ages. The second PCR ran roughly 6 to 12 cycles with a sample-barcoded 5' primer and J-beta primers. TCRdb re-analysed the 5' RACE reads in MiXCR, keeping a single row per CDR3 protein. The table includes roughly 1.9 million distinct CDR3 sequences, roughly two fifths detected once. The germline CDR1 and CDR2 sequences are DFQATT and SNEGSKA (reference sequence). The V segment lost 2 bases and the J segment 8 bases; nucleotides outside the gene matches: 8. CDR3 size: 14 residues. General study findings and limits: It was the long-lived donors that had more naive CD4+ cells and higher diversity than aged donors.

This clonotype was picked up a small number of times. Its antigen is unidentified. This sequence originates from a human donor in good health. The chain carries TRBV20-1 and TRBJ1-4; 7 bases align to TRBD1. What was sequenced was blood. The CDR3 is CSARRQGLVEKLFF. CDR3 nucleotide sequence: TGCAGTGCTAGAAGACAGGGATTGGTCGAAAAACTGTTTTTT.